Sequencing of this T cell receptor (beta chain) was carried out in a study of shared clonotypes between healthy human individuals. At the level of the study: The cohort had two women and three men, ages 18 to 49. Study results and limitations: Incomplete sequencing of sorted subsets was indicated by rarefaction despite large depth.

CDR3 length equals 15 residues. CDR1 is MDHEN, CDR2 SYDVKM, per germline. The V and J ends lost 6 bases and 5 bases respectively, with 16 bases between them. Nashville, Tennessee was home to all donors, who were Caucasian adults. Per sorted-subset replicate PCR, input was around 200 ng DNA, representing some 30,000 T cell genomes. Libraries were prepared by immunoSEQ multiplex PCR; TCRdb keeps only in-frame clonotypes and omits some of them. The repertoire holds around 2.5 million clones, with approximately 94% as singletons. Turning to this clone: What it binds is unknown.

The receptor comes from a man between 18 and 35 years old in good health. Some clones in this sample may be carry-over from other donors' samples. This rearrangement joins TRBV28 to TRBJ2-2; D may be TRBD1 or TRBD2 (5 bases each). The source material was naive CD4+ T cells from PBMCs. As for subset: CD45RA+ positively selected. CDR3 sequence reads: CASSRDDAWTGELFF. CDR3 in DNA: TGTGCCAGCAGCCGGGACGACGCTTGGACCGGGGAGCTGTTTTTT.